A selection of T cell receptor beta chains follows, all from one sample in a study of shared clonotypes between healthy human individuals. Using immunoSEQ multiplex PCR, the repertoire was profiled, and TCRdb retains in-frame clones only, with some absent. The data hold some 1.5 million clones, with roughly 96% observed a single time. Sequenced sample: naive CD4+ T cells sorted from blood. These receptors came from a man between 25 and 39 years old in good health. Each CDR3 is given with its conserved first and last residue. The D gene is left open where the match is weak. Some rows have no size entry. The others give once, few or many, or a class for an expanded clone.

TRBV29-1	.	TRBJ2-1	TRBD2	TGCAGCGTTGAAGGCCTTCTGCGGGAGGGCCTGTTGGGAAGCGGGCAGTTCTTC	CSVEGLLREGLLGSGQFF
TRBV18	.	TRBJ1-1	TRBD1	TGTGCCAGCTCACCACCTGCCAGGGGGCGCGCTGAAGCTTTCTTT	CASSPPARGRAEAFF
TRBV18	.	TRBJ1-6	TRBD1	TGTGCCAGCTCACCACTATTTGGGACAGAAAATTCACCCCTCCACTTT	CASSPLFGTENSPLHF
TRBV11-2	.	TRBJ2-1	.	TGTGCCAGCAGCTTGCATGCGTGGGACACCTACAATGAGCAGTTCTTC	CASSLHAWDTYNEQFF
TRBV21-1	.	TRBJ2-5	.	TGTGCCAGTCGGGACAGCGAAGAGACCCAGTACTTC	CASRDSEETQYF
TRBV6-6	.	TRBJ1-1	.	TGTGCCAGCAGTTACGGCGGACGTCGGAACACTGAAGCTTTCTTT	CASSYGGRRNTEAFF
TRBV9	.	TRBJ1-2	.	TGTGCCAGCAGCGACGGTAATAACTATGGCTACACCTTC	CASSDGNNYGYTF
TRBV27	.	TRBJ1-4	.	TGTGCCAGCGCCCGGGTGCGGGAAAAACTGTTTTTT	CASARVREKLFF
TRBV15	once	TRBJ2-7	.	TGTGCCACCCAGGGGTATGGTTACGAGCAGTACTTC	CATQGYGYEQYF
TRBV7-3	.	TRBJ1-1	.	TGTGCCAGCAGCTTAGCAGCTGGGGACACTGAAGCTTTCTTT	CASSLAAGDTEAFF
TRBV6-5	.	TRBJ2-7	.	TGTGCCAGCAGTTACCGTAGCGGCGGGCTCCCCTACGAGCAGTACTTC	CASSYRSGGLPYEQYF
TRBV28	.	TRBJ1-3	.	TGTGCCAGCAGTTCCACGGACAGCCCTGGAAACACCATATATTTT	CASSSTDSPGNTIYF
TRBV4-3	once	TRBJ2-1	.	TGCGCCAGCAGCCAAGATCCGTTGAGTGAGCAGTTCTTC	CASSQDPLSEQFF
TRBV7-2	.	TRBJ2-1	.	TGTGCCAGCAGCCCCGTCGGGGCGATTTACAATGAGCAGTTCTTC	CASSPVGAIYNEQFF
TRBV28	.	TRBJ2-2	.	TGTGCCAGCAGTTCGGGAAGCCGAACCGGGGAGCTGTTTTTT	CASSSGSRTGELFF
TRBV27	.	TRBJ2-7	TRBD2	TGTGCCAGCAGTTTATCTAGCGGGAGGGCCGGCGAGCAGTACTTC	CASSLSSGRAGEQYF
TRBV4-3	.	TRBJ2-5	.	TGCGCCAGCAGCCAGGCAGGGGCCGGGGAGACCCAGTACTTC	CASSQAGAGETQYF
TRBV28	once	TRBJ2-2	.	TGTGCCAGCAGTTTAGTTGGGGGGAGATCGACCGGGGAGCTGTTTTTT	CASSLVGGRSTGELFF
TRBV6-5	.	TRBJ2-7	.	TGTGCCAGCAGTCCCAGGGAGCGTCGCTCCTACGAGCAGTACTTC	CASSPRERRSYEQYF
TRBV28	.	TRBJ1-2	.	TGTGCCAGCAGTCTATCCGTTCCAAATGGCTACACCTTC	CASSLSVPNGYTF
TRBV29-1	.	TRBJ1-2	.	TGCAGCGTTGACCGACAGATTAACTATGGCTACACCTTC	CSVDRQINYGYTF
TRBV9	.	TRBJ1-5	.	TGTGCCAGCAGCTCCTCGGGGGTTACTCAGCCCCAGCATTTT	CASSSSGVTQPQHF
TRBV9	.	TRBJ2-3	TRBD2	TGTGCCAGCAGCGTAGGCGGGAGGGGACCAGATACGCAGTATTTT	CASSVGGRGPDTQYF
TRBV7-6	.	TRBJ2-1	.	TGTGCCAGCAGCGTTGGTGGTGGGGCGGGTGAGCAGTTCTTC	CASSVGGGAGEQFF
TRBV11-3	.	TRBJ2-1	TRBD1	TGTGCCAGCAGCTTAGGGACAGGGTTTGAGACCTACAATGAGCAGTTCTTC	CASSLGTGFETYNEQFF
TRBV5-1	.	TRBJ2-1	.	TGCGCCAGCAGCATGTATATATACAATGAGCAGTTCTTC	CASSMYIYNEQFF
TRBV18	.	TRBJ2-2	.	TGTGCCAGCTCACCGTATAATGCGAACACCGGGGAGCTGTTTTTT	CASSPYNANTGELFF
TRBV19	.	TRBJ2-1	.	TGTGCCAGCCTAAAAGGTCCGGCGGACAATGAGCAGTTCTTC	CASLKGPADNEQFF
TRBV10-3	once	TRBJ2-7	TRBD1	TGTGCCATCAGTCCCGGGACAGGGGGCCGGGAGCAGTACTTC	CAISPGTGGREQYF
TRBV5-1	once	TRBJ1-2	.	TGCGCCAGCAACGGACTGGGGGGGAGCTATGGCTACACCTTC	CASNGLGGSYGYTF
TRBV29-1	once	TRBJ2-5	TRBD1	TGCAGCGTTTCCCAGGGGGCTGTCGAAGAGACCCAGTACTTC	CSVSQGAVEETQYF
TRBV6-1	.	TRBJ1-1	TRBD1	TGTGCCAGCAGAATCGGGACAGCGAACACTGAAGCTTTCTTT	CASRIGTANTEAFF
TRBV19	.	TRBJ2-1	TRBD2	TGTGCCAGTAGTCCGGGCGGGAGGGTTAACAATGAGCAGTTCTTC	CASSPGGRVNNEQFF
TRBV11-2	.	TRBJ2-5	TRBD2	TGTGCCAGCAGCTTAGGGACTAGCGGGAGGGGCCAAGAGACCCAGTACTTC	CASSLGTSGRGQETQYF